This TCR beta chain was documented in a study of T cell responses to AZD1222 COVID-19 vaccine (dated by TCRdb to the early 2020s). In terms of the full investigation: Because spike-specific TCR depth and breadth did not differ between the two schedules, AZD1222 recipients who got a second dose at roughly 4 weeks were pooled with those who got a second dose at roughly 12 weeks. TCR sequencing covered about 230 trial participants: 207 given two doses of AZD1222 and 26 given two doses of MenACWY control vaccine. Trial participants were enrolled by age into subgroups of 18-55, 56-69 and 70-plus years, and around 150, 29 and 61 TCR-sequenced participants, respectively, were included in these subgroups.

The CDR3 regions of human TCRbeta chains were analyzed by immunosequencing. The authors' analysis ran thus. Repertoire TCRs were matched against a reference library of SARS-CoV-2-specific TCRs generated with the MIRA antigen-specificity platform. Breadth was defined as the fraction of unique TCRs that were SARS-CoV-2-associated. Depth was defined as the fraction of total T cells that were SARS-CoV-2-associated. Each spike-specific TCR was assigned to its reactive spike region and to a CD4 or CD8 class using the MIRA data. Log10-transformed breadth and depth values were compared by one-way ANOVA with Sidak's multiple comparisons tests. Drawn from immuneACCESS, this table holds only the in-frame rearrangements with V and J called that TCRdb kept. Clones are partly lost; checked studies trace under half to an unresolved V gene and leave the rest unexplained. V and J calls and clone size are given by that table; D and trimming were obtained from the DNA. Across this sample there are some 150,000 clones, with 88% seen only once. The top ten constitute less than 2.5% of the sample.

What the time point label conveys for this sample: baseline before first vaccination. Vaccinee samples were obtained from the UK trials COV001 and COV002, which included a single-blind randomized controlled phase 2/3 trial of AZD1222 (ChAdOx1 nCoV-19) in healthy adults. For TCRbeta chain sequencing, PBMC samples from trial participants were taken at day 0 and at day 28 after the second dose. Results and caveats for the whole study, not just this receptor: Because no day 14 peak-response samples were available, the repertoires could be characterized only after the peak T cell response. Conclusions about previously exposed vaccinees were limited because only six AZD1222 recipients were SARS-CoV-2 seropositive at baseline. CD4 TCRs associated with the vaccine covered the entire spike protein, and the dominant responses were in regions 160-218 and 743-854. Most participants were white British and females outnumbered males, and the authors suggested that clonal diversity may have been underestimated. In the small 56-69-year group, the increase in depth fell short of significance, most likely because of low power. Reportedly, close to half of the unique spike-specific TCRs recognized epitopes lying outside the regions that are mutated in the B.1.351 and B.1.1.7 variants. After two AZD1222 doses, both the breadth and the depth of spike-specific TCRs were significantly higher than at day 0 and than in MenACWY recipients.

The CDR3 holds 15 amino acids from the cysteine to the phenylalanine. Kept here is only the CDR3 DNA, which spans 45 bases and is read in frame from base 1. Trimming at the junction amounts to 0 bases on V and 6 bases on J, and the germline ends lie 12 bases apart. From a lookup of the germline V gene (reference sequence), CDR1 and CDR2 are LNHNV and YYDKDF. Details on this clone: Its antigen target is currently unknown. Base quality data are lacking; no much larger clone is found one base away.

This clonotype originated in an adult in good health. Sequenced here: peripheral blood, sampled on day 0 of AZD1222 vaccination. Recombination joined TRBV15 with TRBJ1-5, and the D gene may be TRBD1, 6 bases matching. The CDR3 protein sequence reads: CATSRDRRGSQPQHF. The DNA reads as follows: TGTGCCACCAGCAGAGATCGGAGGGGGAGTCAGCCCCAGCATTTT.